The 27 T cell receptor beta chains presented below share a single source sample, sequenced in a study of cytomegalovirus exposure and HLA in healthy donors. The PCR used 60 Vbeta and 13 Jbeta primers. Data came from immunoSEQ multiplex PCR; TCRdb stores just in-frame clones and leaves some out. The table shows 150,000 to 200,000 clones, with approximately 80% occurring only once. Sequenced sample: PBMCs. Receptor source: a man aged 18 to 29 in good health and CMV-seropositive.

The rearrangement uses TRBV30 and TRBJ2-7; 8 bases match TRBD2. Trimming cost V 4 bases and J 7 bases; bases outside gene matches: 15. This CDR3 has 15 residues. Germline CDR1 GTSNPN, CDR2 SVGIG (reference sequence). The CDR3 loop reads CAWNGVAGFGGEQYF. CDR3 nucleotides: TGTGCCTGGAATGGCGTAGCGGGATTCGGTGGGGAGCAGTACTTC.

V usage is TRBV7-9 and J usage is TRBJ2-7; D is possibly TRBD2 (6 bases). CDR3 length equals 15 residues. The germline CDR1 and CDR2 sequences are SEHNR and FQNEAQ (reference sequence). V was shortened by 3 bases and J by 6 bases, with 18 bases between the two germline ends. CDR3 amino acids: CASSLSTGGAGEQYF. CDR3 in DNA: TGTGCCAGCAGCTTGTCCACAGGTGGAGCGGGCGAGCAGTACTTC.

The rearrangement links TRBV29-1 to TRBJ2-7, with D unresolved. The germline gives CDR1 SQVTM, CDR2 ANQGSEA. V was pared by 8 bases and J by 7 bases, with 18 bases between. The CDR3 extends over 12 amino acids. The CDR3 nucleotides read TGCAGCTACCTAGATGGGTTCGGTGAGCAGTACTTC. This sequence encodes CSYLDGFGEQYF.

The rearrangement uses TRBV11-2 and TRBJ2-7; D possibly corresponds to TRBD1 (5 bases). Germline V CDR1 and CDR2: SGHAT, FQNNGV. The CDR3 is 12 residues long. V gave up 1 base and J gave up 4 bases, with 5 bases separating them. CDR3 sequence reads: CASSLGQYEQYF. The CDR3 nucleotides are TGTGCCAGCAGCTTAGGACAGTACGAGCAGTACTTC.

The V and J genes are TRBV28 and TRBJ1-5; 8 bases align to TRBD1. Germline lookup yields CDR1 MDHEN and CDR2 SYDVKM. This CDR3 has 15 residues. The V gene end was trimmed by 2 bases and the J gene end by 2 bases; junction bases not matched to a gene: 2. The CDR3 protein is CASSLPTGGNQPQHF. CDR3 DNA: TGTGCCAGCAGTTTACCGACAGGGGGCAATCAGCCCCAGCATTTT. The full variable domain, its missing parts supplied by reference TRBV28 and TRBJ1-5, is DVKVTQSSRYLVKRTGEKVFLECVQDMDHENMFWYRQDPGLGLRLIYFSYDVKMKEKGDIPEGYSVSREKKERFSLILESASTNQTSMYLCASSLPTGGNQPQHFGDGTRLSIL.

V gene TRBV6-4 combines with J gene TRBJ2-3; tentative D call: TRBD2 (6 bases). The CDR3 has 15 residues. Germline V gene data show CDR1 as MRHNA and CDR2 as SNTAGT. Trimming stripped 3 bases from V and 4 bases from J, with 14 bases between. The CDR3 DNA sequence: TGTGCCAGCAGTGATCGCGGCGGAGGGGCAGATACGCAGTATTTT. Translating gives CASSDRGGGADTQYF.

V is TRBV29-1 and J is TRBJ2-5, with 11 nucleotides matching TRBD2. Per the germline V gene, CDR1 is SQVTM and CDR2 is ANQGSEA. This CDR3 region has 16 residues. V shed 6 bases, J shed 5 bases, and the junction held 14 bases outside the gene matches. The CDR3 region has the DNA TGCAGCGTGGTCCAATTAGCGGGAGGGCCCTCGGAGACCCAGTACTTC. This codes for CSVVQLAGGPSETQYF.

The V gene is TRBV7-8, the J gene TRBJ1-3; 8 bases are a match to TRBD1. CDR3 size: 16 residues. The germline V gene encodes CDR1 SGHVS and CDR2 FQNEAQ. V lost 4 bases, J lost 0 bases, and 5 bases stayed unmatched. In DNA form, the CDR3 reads TGTGCCAGCAGCTCAGGGACAGGCGACTCTGGAAACACCATATATTTT. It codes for CASSSGTGDSGNTIYF.

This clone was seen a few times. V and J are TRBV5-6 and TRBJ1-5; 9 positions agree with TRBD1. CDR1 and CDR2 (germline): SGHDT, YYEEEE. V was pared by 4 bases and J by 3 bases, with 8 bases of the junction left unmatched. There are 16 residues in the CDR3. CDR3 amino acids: CASSDRDRDHNQPQHF. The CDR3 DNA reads TGTGCCAGCAGCGACCGGGACAGGGACCACAATCAGCCCCAGCATTTT. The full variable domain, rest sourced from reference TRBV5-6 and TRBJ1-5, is DAGVTQSPTHLIKTRGQQVTLRCSPKSGHDTVSWYQQALGQGPQFIFQYYEEEERQRGNFPDRFSGHQFPNYSSELNVNALLLGDSALYLCASSDRDRDHNQPQHFGDGTRLSIL.

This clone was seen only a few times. CDR3 residues: CASSLVSQGTEAFF. CDR3 in DNA: TGTGCCAGCAGCTTAGTGAGTCAGGGCACTGAAGCTTTCTTT. The rearrangement joins TRBV7-8 to TRBJ1-1, with a possible D match to TRBD1 (5 bases). With 1 base removed from V and 4 bases from J, the gap between germline ends came to 10 bases. The germline V gene encodes CDR1 SGHVS and CDR2 FQNEAQ. The CDR3 is made up of 14 amino acids.

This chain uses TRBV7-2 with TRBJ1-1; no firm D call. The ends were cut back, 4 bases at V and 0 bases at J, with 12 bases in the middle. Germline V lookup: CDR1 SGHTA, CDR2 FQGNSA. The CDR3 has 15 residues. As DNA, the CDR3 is TGTGCCAGCAGCTCCCCGGTTGGTATGAACACTGAAGCTTTCTTT. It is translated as CASSSPVGMNTEAFF. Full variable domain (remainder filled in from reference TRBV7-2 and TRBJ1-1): GAGVSQSPSNKVTEKGKDVELRCDPISGHTALYWYRQSLGQGLEFLIYFQGNSAPDKSGLPSDRFSAERTGGSVSTLTIQRTQQEDSAVYLCASSSPVGMNTEAFFGQGTRLTVV.

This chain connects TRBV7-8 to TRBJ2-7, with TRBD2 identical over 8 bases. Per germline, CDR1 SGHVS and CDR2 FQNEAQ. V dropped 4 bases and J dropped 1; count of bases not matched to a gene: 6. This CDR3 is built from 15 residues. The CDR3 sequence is CASSSHSGSSYEQYF. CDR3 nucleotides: TGTGCCAGCAGCTCCCACAGCGGGAGTTCCTACGAGCAGTACTTC.

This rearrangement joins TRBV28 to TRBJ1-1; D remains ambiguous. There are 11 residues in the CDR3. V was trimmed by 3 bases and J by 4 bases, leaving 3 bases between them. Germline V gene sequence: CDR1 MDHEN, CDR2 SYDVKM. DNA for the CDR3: TGTGCCAGCAGTTTCATCACTGAAGCTTTCTTT. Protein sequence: CASSFITEAFF.

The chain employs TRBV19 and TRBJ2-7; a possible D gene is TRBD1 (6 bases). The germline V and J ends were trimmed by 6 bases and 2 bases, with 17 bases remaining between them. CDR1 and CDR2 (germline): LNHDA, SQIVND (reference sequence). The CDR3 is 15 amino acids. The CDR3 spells CASSITGTPAYEQYF. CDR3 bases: TGTGCCAGTAGCATCACCGGGACACCGGCCTACGAGCAGTACTTC.

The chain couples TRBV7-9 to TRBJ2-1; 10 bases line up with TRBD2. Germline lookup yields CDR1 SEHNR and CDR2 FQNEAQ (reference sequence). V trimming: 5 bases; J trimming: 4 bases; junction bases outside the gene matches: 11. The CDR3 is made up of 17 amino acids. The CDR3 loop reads CASSGFIAGGFYNEQFF. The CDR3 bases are TGTGCCAGCAGCGGGTTTATAGCGGGAGGATTTTACAATGAGCAGTTCTTC. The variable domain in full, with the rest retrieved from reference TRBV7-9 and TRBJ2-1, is DTGVSQNPRHKITKRGQNVTFRCDPISEHNRLYWYRQTLGQGPEFLTYFQNEAQLEKSRLLSDRFSAERPKGSFSTLEIQRTEQGDSAMYLCASSGFIAGGFYNEQFFGPGTRLTVL.

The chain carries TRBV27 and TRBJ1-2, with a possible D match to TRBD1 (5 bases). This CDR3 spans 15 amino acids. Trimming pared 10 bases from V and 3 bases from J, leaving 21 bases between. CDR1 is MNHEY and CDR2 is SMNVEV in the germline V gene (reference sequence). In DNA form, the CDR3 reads TGTGCCACGCGGGACGGCGAGACTCCCCACTATGGCTACACCTTC. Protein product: CATRDGETPHYGYTF.

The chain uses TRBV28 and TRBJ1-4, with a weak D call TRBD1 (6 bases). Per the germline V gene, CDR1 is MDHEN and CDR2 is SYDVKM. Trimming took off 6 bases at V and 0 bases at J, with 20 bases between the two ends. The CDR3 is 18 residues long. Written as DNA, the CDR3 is TGTGCCAGCAGCCGCCCCAAGGGAGGGGGAGCAACTAATGAAAAACTGTTTTTT. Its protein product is CASSRPKGGGATNEKLFF.

CDR3 in amino acids: CASSQNRVNTEAFF. DNA for the CDR3: TGCGCCAGCAGCCAGAACAGGGTGAACACTGAAGCTTTCTTT. The chain is built from TRBV4-1 and TRBJ1-1; D is possibly TRBD1 (6 bases). The germline V and J ends were trimmed by 3 bases and 0 bases, with 8 bases remaining between them. This CDR3 has 14 amino acids. Germline V CDR1 and CDR2: MGHRA, YSYEKL.

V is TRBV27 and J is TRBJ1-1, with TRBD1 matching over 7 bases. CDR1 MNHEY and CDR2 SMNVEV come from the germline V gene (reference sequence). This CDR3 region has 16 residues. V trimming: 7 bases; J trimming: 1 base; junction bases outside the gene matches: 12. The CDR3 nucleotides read TGTGCCAGCAAGGCAGGATTGGGACAGCAGAACACTGAAGCTTTCTTT. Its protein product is CASKAGLGQQNTEAFF.

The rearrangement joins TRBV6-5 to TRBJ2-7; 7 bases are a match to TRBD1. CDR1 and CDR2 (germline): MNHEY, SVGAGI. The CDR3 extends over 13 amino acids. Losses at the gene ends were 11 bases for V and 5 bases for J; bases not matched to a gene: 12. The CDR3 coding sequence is TGTGCCGCAGCCCGACAGGGTAGGAACGAGCAGTACTTC. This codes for CAAARQGRNEQYF.

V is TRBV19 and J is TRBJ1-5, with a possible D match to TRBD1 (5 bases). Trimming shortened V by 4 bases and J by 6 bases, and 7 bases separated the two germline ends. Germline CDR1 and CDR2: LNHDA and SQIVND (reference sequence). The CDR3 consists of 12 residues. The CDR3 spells CASSTRVQPQHF. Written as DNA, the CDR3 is TGTGCCAGTAGTACCAGGGTTCAGCCCCAGCATTTT.

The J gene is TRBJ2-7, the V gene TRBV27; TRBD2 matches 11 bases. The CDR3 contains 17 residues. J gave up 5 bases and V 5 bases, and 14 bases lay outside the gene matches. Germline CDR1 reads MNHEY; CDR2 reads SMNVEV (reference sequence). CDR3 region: CASSASTSGKGSHEQYF. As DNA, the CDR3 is TGTGCCAGCAGTGCGTCGACTAGCGGGAAAGGTTCCCACGAGCAGTACTTC.

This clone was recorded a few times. DNA of the CDR3: TGTGCCAGCAGCTTCGGGTCGCGGACTAATGAAAAACTGTTTTTT. Its translation: CASSFGSRTNEKLFF. The rearrangement uses TRBV7-9 and TRBJ1-4, with unresolved D. Germline V gene lookup returns CDR1 SEHNR and CDR2 FQNEAQ (reference sequence). Trimming stripped 3 bases from V and 2 bases from J, with 10 bases between. This CDR3 has 15 amino acids.

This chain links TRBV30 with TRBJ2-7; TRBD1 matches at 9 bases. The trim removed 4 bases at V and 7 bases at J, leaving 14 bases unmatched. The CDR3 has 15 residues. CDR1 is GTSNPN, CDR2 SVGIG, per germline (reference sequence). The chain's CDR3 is CAWTNPGQGRGEQYF. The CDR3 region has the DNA TGTGCCTGGACTAATCCGGGACAGGGTCGGGGGGAGCAGTACTTC.

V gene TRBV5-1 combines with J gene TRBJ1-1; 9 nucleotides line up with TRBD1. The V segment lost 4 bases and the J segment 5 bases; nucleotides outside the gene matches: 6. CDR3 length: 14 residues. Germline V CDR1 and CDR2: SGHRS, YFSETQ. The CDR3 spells CASSGTGGRTEAFF. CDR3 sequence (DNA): TGCGCCAGCAGCGGAACAGGGGGCAGGACTGAAGCTTTCTTT.

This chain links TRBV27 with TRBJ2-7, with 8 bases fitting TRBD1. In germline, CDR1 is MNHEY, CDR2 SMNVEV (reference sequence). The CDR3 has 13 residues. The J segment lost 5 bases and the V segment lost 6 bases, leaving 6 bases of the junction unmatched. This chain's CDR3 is CASSFQGAHEQYF. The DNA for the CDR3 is TGTGCCAGCAGCTTTCAGGGGGCCCACGAGCAGTACTTC.

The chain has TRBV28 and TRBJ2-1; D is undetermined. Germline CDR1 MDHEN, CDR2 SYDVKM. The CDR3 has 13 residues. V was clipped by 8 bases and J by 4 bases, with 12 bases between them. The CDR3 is CASHVGGYNEQFF. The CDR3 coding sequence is TGTGCCAGCCACGTCGGTGGTTACAATGAGCAGTTCTTC.